Sequencing of this T cell receptor beta chain was carried out in a study of T cell clonotyping in hematopoietic cell transplantation. Study-level background: Pretransplant recipient samples were taken after cytoreduction. The study, taken as a whole, reports: Cells were unsorted, so CD4 and CD8 contributions were not separated. Pathologically expanded recipient clonotypes increased progressively from day 30 to day 180 as diversity fell.

The assay was immunoSEQ multiplex PCR, and TCRdb's table has in-frame clones only and misses some. In the table there are more than 8,000 clones, about 88% of which are singletons. Concerning this clone: The target antigen is unknown.

The time point here: recipient sample about 28 days before transplant, after cytoreduction. Recipients were bled about 28 days pretransplant and at posttransplant days 30, 100, 180. V dropped 5 bases and J dropped 7 bases, with 14 bases sitting between them. The CDR3 is made up of 13 amino acids. The germline V gene has CDR1 SGDLS and CDR2 YYNGEE. The rearrangement joins TRBV9 to TRBJ2-3, with D hard to call. The source is a woman in her sixties or seventies with acute myeloid leukemia. Some clones in this sample may be carry-over from other donors' samples. Sequences were derived from peripheral blood mononuclear cells, sampled before stem cell transplant. In nucleotides, the CDR3 is TGTGCCAGCAGTGAAGGGCTAGGGCATACGCAGTATTTT. Amino acid sequence: CASSEGLGHTQYF.